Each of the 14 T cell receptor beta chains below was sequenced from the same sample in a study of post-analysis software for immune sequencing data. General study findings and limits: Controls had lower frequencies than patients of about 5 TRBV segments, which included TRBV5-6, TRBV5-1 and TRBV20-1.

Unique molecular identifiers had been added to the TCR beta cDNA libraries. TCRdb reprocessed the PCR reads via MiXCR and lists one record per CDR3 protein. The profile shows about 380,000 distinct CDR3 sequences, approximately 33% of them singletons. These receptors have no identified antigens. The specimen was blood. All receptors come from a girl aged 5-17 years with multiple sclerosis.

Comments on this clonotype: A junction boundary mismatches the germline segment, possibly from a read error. The CDR3 is CAIRGGGSCNEQFF. The CDR3 DNA sequence: TGTGCCATCAGAGGGGGGGGCTCCTGCAATGAGCAGTTCTTC. The chain combines TRBV10-3 with TRBJ2-1, with D maybe TRBD2 (7 bases). Germline V gives CDR1 ENHRY, CDR2 SYGVKD. The CDR3 loop spans 14 amino acids.

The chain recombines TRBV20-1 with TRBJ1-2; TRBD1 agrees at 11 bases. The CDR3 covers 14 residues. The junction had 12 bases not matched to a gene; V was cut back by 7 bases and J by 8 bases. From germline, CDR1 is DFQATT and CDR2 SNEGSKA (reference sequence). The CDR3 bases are TGCAGTGGGACAGAATGGACAGGGGGCAACGGCTACACCTTC. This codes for CSGTEWTGGNGYTF.

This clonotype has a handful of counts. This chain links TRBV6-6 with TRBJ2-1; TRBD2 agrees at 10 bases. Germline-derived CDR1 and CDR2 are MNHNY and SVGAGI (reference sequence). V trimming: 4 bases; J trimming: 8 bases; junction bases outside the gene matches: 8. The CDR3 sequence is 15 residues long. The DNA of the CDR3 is TGTGCCAGCAGTTTACCCAGCGGGGGGGGGGATGAGCAGTTCTTC. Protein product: CASSLPSGGGDEQFF.

In nucleotides, the CDR3 is TGCGCCAGCAGCCAGGCCGGCGGGAGGTTGGACAATGAGCAGTTCTTC. It translates to CASSQAGGRLDNEQFF. The chain has TRBV4-1 and TRBJ2-1; 8 bases match TRBD2. From germline, CDR1 is MGHRA and CDR2 YSYEKL. Trimming took 3 bases from V and 5 from J; bases not matched to a gene: 9. The CDR3 covers 16 residues.

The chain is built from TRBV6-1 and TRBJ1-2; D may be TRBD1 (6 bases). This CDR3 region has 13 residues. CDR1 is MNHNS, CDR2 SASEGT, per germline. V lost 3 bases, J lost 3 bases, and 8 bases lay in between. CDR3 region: CASSDRGYYGYTF. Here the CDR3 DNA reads TGTGCCAGCAGTGATAGGGGGTACTATGGCTACACCTTC.

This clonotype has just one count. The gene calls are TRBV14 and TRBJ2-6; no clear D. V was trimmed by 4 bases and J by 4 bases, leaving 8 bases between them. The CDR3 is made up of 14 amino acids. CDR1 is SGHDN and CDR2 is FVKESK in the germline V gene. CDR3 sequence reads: CASSREEGANVLTF. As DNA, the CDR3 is TGTGCCAGCAGCCGAGAAGAGGGGGCCAACGTCCTGACTTTC.

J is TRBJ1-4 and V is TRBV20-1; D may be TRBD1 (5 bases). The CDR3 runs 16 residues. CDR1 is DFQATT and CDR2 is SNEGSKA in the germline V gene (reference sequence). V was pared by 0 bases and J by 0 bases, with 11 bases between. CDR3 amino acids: CSAREWDGPTNEKLFF. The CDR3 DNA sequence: TGCAGTGCTAGAGAGTGGGACGGTCCAACTAATGAAAAACTGTTTTTT.

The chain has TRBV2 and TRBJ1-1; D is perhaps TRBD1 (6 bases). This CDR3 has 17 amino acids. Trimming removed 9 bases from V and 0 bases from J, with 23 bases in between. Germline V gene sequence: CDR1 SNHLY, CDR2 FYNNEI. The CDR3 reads CARRGTHIYPMNTEAFF. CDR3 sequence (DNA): TGTGCCAGGAGAGGGACACACATCTACCCCATGAACACTGAAGCTTTCTTT.

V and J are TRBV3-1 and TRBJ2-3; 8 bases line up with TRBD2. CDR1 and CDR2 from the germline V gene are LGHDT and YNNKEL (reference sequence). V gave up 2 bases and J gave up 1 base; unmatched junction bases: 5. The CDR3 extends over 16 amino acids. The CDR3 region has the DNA TGTGCCAGCAGCCAATATGCGGGGGGAGGCACAGATACGCAGTATTTT. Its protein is CASSQYAGGGTDTQYF.

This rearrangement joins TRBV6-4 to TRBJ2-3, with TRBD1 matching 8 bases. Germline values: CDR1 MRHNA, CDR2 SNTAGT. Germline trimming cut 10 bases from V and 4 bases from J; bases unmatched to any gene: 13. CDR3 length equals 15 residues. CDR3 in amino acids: CATSMTGEGADTQYF. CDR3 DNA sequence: TGTGCCACGTCTATGACAGGGGAAGGGGCAGATACGCAGTATTTT.

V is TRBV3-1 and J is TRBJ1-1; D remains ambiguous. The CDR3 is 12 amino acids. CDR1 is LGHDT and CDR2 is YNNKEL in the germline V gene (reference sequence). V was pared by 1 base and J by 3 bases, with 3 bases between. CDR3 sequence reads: CASSQAHTEAFF. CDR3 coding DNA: TGTGCCAGCAGCCAAGCCCACACTGAAGCTTTCTTT.

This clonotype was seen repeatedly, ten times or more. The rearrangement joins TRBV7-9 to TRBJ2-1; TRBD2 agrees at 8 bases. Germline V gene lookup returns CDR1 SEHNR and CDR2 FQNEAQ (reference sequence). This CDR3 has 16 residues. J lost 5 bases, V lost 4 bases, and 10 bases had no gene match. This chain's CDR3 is CASSSHSSGRDNEQFF. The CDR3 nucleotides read TGTGCCAGCAGCTCCCACTCTAGCGGGCGAGACAATGAGCAGTTCTTC.

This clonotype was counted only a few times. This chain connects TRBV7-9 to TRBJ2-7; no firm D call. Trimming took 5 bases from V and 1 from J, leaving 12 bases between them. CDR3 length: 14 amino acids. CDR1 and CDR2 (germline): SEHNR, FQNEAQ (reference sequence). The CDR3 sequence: CASSPSDGSYEQYF. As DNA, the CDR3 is TGTGCCAGCAGCCCGTCGGACGGTTCCTACGAGCAGTACTTC.

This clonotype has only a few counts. DNA of the CDR3: TGTGCCAGCAGCTTCTGGGACAGTAACACTGAAGCTTTCTTT. It is translated as CASSFWDSNTEAFF. This chain links TRBV7-8 with TRBJ1-1; 7 bases fit TRBD1. The V gene end was trimmed by 3 bases and the J gene end by 2 bases; junction bases not matched to a gene: 3. This CDR3 contains 14 residues. Per the germline V gene, CDR1 is SGHVS and CDR2 is FQNEAQ.